This TCR beta chain was captured by sequencing in a study of T cells of healthy individuals. There are many counts of this clonotype. Germline V lookup: CDR1 MNHEY, CDR2 SMNVEV (reference sequence). This CDR3 spans 18 amino acids. V gave up 0 bases and J gave up 4 bases; unmatched junction bases: 9. TCRdb called the 5' RACE reads again in MiXCR, with one record for every CDR3 protein. Among 65,000 to 90,000 distinct CDR3 sequences, approximately 4.7% were seen once, and the ten largest hold about 7.5%. The chain links TRBV27 to TRBJ2-7; 13 bases fit TRBD2. This clonotype was obtained from a female donor in good health. The CDR3 region has the DNA TGTGCCAGCAGTTTATCAGGGACTAGCGGGAATTTCGTGTACGAGCAGTACTTC. Translation gives CASSLSGTSGNFVYEQYF.